These 4 T cell receptor beta chains originate from one sample sequenced in a study of OX40 agonist ivuxolimab in advanced cancers. Assay used: immunoSEQ multiplex PCR; TCRdb lists only in-frame clones, some missing. The sample holds 53,000 or so clones; roughly 86% are singletons and the top ten take approximately 14%. Source: CD4+ or CD8+ T cells sorted from blood, taken in a trial of the OX40 agonist ivuxolimab. These TCRs come from an adult with an advanced solid tumor such as melanoma, head and neck, liver or kidney cancer.

The chain joins TRBV7-9 to TRBJ2-5, with TRBD2 as a possible D gene (6 bases). The CDR3 is 11 amino acids. V was cut by 5 bases and J by 7 bases, with 8 bases left in between. Germline V gene lookup returns CDR1 SEHNR and CDR2 FQNEAQ (reference sequence). CDR3 in DNA: TGTGCCAGCAGCCCCGGGGGGACCCAGTACTTC. Translation: CASSPGGTQYF.

The genes are TRBV11-2 and TRBJ2-1, with TRBD2 as a possible D gene (5 bases). V lost 4 bases to trimming and J lost 0 bases, with 13 bases between them. CDR1 and CDR2 from the germline V gene are SGHAT and FQNNGV. This CDR3 comprises 16 residues. CDR3 loop: CASSSSAVRSYNEQFF. As DNA, the CDR3 is TGTGCCAGCAGCTCGTCAGCGGTTCGCTCCTACAATGAGCAGTTCTTC.

CDR3 residues: CASKSSGQVNYGYTF. The CDR3 nucleotides are TGTGCCAGCAAATCGAGTGGACAGGTTAACTATGGCTACACCTTC. The V and J genes are TRBV28 and TRBJ1-2; 7 positions agree with TRBD1. The CDR3 has 15 residues. With 7 bases clipped from V and 1 base from J, the junction kept 9 bases outside the gene matches. The V gene's germline CDR1 is MDHEN and CDR2 SYDVKM.

The chain uses TRBV6-5 and TRBJ1-5, with D uncertain. The V end lost 6 bases, the J end lost 4 bases, and 13 bases lay between the germline ends. The CDR3 is 14 amino acids. Germline assignment: CDR1 MNHEY and CDR2 SVGAGI. The CDR3 DNA is TGTGCCAGCAGCAGTCGCCACGGGAATCAGCCCCAGCATTTT. It is translated as CASSSRHGNQPQHF.